Shown below are 30 T cell receptor beta chains from a single sample sequenced in a study of CD8 T cells in Susac syndrome. Reverse transcription of roughly 0.45 to 1 ug RNA was carried out with random hexamers. TCRdb processed the immunoSEQ multiplex PCR reads anew with MiXCR; each CDR3 protein has one entry. The repertoire includes 190,000 or so distinct CDR3 sequences, around 95% of them detected once, and 0.082% sits in the top ten. Source material: CD4+ T cells from PBMCs. These receptors came from a human donor with multiple sclerosis.

This chain uses TRBV2 with TRBJ2-7; perhaps D is TRBD1 or TRBD2 (5 bases each). The CDR3 sequence is 12 residues long. Germline values: CDR1 SNHLY, CDR2 FYNNEI. Trimming shortened V by 5 bases and J by 5 bases, and 10 bases separated the two germline ends. The DNA for the CDR3 is TGTGCCAGCAGTCGGGGCCGTAACGAGCAGTACTTC. This translates into CASSRGRNEQYF.

The rearrangement links TRBV4-2 to TRBJ2-7; D is uncertain. This CDR3 has 13 amino acids. Germline CDR1 and CDR2: LGHNA and YNFKEQ. The V end lost 4 bases, the J end lost 2 bases, and 9 bases lay between the germline ends. DNA of the CDR3: TGTGCCAGCAGCCCGGGCCACCCCTACGAGCAGTACTTC. Translation gives CASSPGHPYEQYF.

The genes are TRBV7-9 and TRBJ1-5, with D perhaps TRBD1 (5 bases). The germline gives CDR1 SEHNR, CDR2 FQNEAQ (reference sequence). This CDR3 comprises 15 residues. V lost 0 bases, J lost 5 bases, and 11 bases lay in between. The CDR3: CASSLAGTGDQPQHF. In DNA, the CDR3 is TGTGCCAGCAGCTTAGCAGGGACGGGGGATCAGCCCCAGCATTTT.

This chain joins TRBV10-3 and TRBJ1-6; TRBD1 agrees at 10 bases. With 5 bases clipped from V and 6 bases from J, the junction kept 7 bases outside the gene matches. This CDR3 is 16 amino acids long. Germline V CDR1 and CDR2: ENHRY, SYGVKD. The CDR3 region is CAISSVRDRGNSPLHF. For the CDR3, the DNA is TGTGCCATCAGTTCCGTCCGGGACAGGGGTAATTCACCCCTCCACTTT.

The chain employs TRBV5-4 and TRBJ2-2; D ambiguous. Germline V gene lookup returns CDR1 SGHNT and CDR2 YYREEE (reference sequence). Trimming removed 4 bases at V and 1 base at J, with 11 bases between. The CDR3 loop spans 15 amino acids. In DNA, the CDR3 is TGTGCCAGCAGCCCGGGTCCAGGGAACACCGGGGAGCTGTTTTTT. Protein product: CASSPGPGNTGELFF.

The chain links TRBV29-1 to TRBJ1-1, with D unclear. V was pared by 6 bases and J by 0 bases, with 8 bases between. There are 12 residues in the CDR3. The germline gives CDR1 SQVTM, CDR2 ANQGSEA. CDR3 nucleotide sequence: TGCAGCGTCATTCATTTGAACACTGAAGCTTTCTTT. Residues: CSVIHLNTEAFF.

Only one count was recorded for this clonotype. V and J are TRBV29-1 and TRBJ2-3, with D perhaps matching TRBD2 (6 bases). The CDR3 has 15 residues. Germline CDR1 SQVTM, CDR2 ANQGSEA. V shed 2 bases and J shed 0 bases, with 12 bases lying between them. The CDR3 DNA is TGCAGCGTTGAACCAAGCGGGCATAGCACAGATACGCAGTATTTT. This codes for CSVEPSGHSTDTQYF.

The chain has TRBV5-1 and TRBJ2-3; D is possibly TRBD2 (6 bases). Germline V gives CDR1 SGHRS, CDR2 YFSETQ. This CDR3 is 14 amino acids long. V was cut by 0 bases and J by 4 bases, with 9 bases left in between. CDR3 in amino acids: CASSLASEADTQYF. Here the CDR3 DNA reads TGCGCCAGCAGCTTGGCTAGCGAAGCAGATACGCAGTATTTT.

The chain couples TRBV3-1 to TRBJ1-1, with TRBD1 matching 8 bases. J gave up 8 bases and V 4 bases, and 6 bases lay outside the gene matches. The CDR3 length is 13 residues. CDR1 and CDR2 (germline): LGHDT, YNNKEL (reference sequence). CDR3 loop: CASSPGQEAEAFF. DNA of the CDR3: TGTGCCAGCAGCCCGGGACAGGAGGCCGAAGCTTTCTTT. Drawing the rest from reference TRBV3-1 and TRBJ1-1, the complete variable domain is DTAVSQTPKYLVTQMGNDKSIKCEQNLGHDTMYWYKQDSKKFLKIMFSYNNKELIINETVPNRFSPKSPDKAHLNLHINSLELGDSAVYFCASSPGQEAEAFFGQGTRLTVV.

The V gene is TRBV27, the J gene TRBJ1-2; D might be TRBD1 (5 bases). The CDR3 is 15 amino acids. Germline V gives CDR1 MNHEY, CDR2 SMNVEV (reference sequence). Trimming stripped 5 bases from V and 7 bases from J, with 20 bases between. CDR3 loop: CASSPFGDSSLGYTF. CDR3 nucleotides: TGTGCCAGCAGTCCCTTCGGGGACTCCAGTCTTGGCTACACCTTC.

The chain has TRBV29-1 and TRBJ1-2, with D possibly matching TRBD1 (5 bases). The germline V gene has CDR1 SQVTM and CDR2 ANQGSEA. Trimming cost V 3 bases and J 10 bases, with 15 bases left between them. The CDR3 consists of 12 residues. The CDR3 sequence is CSVEGRRGDYTF. The DNA of the CDR3 is TGCAGCGTTGAGGGACGGCGAGGGGACTACACCTTC.

The V and J genes are TRBV20-1 and TRBJ1-5; 8 nucleotides agree with TRBD1. CDR1 and CDR2 from the germline V gene are DFQATT and SNEGSKA (reference sequence). V lost 2 bases to trimming and J lost 7 bases; unmatched junction nucleotides: 13. This CDR3 has 16 amino acids. As DNA, the CDR3 is TGCAGTGCTAGAAGCGAGTCCAGGACAGGGAGACAGCCCCAGCATTTT. Protein sequence: CSARSESRTGRQPQHF.

The V call is TRBV5-1, the J call TRBJ2-5; possibly TRBD2 for D (5 bases). CDR1 is SGHRS and CDR2 is YFSETQ in the germline V gene. Trimming removed 0 bases from V and 2 bases from J, with 11 bases in between. CDR3 length: 15 residues. The CDR3 loop is CASSLVGSGQETQYF. DNA for the CDR3: TGCGCCAGCAGCTTGGTGGGGAGTGGGCAAGAGACCCAGTACTTC.

The chain recombines TRBV5-4 with TRBJ1-5; possibly TRBD1 for D (5 bases). Trimming removed 4 bases from V and 5 bases from J, with 10 bases in between. CDR1 is SGHNT, CDR2 YYREEE, per germline (reference sequence). The CDR3 is made up of 13 amino acids. The CDR3 loop is CASSRGGYQPQHF. The CDR3 DNA follows: TGTGCCAGCAGCCGGGGGGGGTATCAGCCCCAGCATTTT.

This clonotype has a single count. The chain employs TRBV9 and TRBJ2-2, with 7 positions matching TRBD2. CDR3 length equals 15 residues. The V and J ends lost 1 base and 4 bases, in that order; junction bases with no gene match: 4. CDR1 and CDR2 (germline): SGDLS, YYNGEE. CDR3 region: CASSVTSDGTGELFF. The DNA of the CDR3 is TGTGCCAGCAGCGTAACTAGCGACGGCACCGGGGAGCTGTTTTTT.

The chain has TRBV24-1 and TRBJ2-1, with a weak D call TRBD2 (6 bases). V was cut by 4 bases and J by 6 bases, with 12 bases left in between. The CDR3 length is 14 residues. Germline values: CDR1 KGHDR, CDR2 SFDVKD. CDR3 DNA: TGTGCCACCAGTGAGACCGGGAGCGGCAATGAGCAGTTCTTC. Translated: CATSETGSGNEQFF.

The chain is built from TRBV9 and TRBJ2-1, with 7 bases fitting TRBD1. Germline V gives CDR1 SGDLS, CDR2 YYNGEE. CDR3 length: 14 amino acids. V lost 0 bases and J lost 4; bases outside the gene matches: 1. This CDR3 reads CASSVVGQYNEQFF. CDR3 DNA: TGTGCCAGCAGCGTAGTGGGACAGTACAATGAGCAGTTCTTC.

The chain uses TRBV30 and TRBJ2-1; the match to TRBD1 covers 8 bases. The CDR3 spans 15 residues. After removal of 2 bases from V and 6 bases from J, the junction contained 9 bases not matched to a gene. The germline V gene encodes CDR1 GTSNPN and CDR2 SVGIG (reference sequence). CDR3 in amino acids: CAWSRGWTGTNEQFF. CDR3 DNA sequence: TGTGCCTGGAGTCGGGGTTGGACAGGGACCAATGAGCAGTTCTTC.

This chain joins TRBV29-1 and TRBJ1-4; TRBD1 aligns across 7 bases. Germline CDR1 is SQVTM and CDR2 is ANQGSEA. The CDR3 length is 13 residues. V dropped 6 bases and J dropped 7; count of bases not matched to a gene: 8. CDR3 nucleotides: TGCAGCGTCGCTACAGGGGCGGGTGAAAAACTGTTTTTT. It codes for CSVATGAGEKLFF.

CDR3: CSSPGQGKTEAFF. The CDR3 DNA is TGCAGCTCCCCGGGACAGGGAAAAACTGAAGCTTTCTTT. The chain joins TRBV29-1 to TRBJ1-1, with 9 bases matching TRBD1. The CDR3 covers 13 residues. The ends lost 8 bases at V and 5 bases at J; junction bases unmatched: 9. Germline loops: CDR1 SQVTM, CDR2 ANQGSEA.

The chain recombines TRBV3-1 with TRBJ2-5; no clear D. CDR1 LGHDT and CDR2 YNNKEL come from the germline V gene (reference sequence). Trimming shortened V by 0 bases and J by 6 bases, and 14 bases separated the two germline ends. There are 15 residues in the CDR3. The CDR3 here is CASSQDSQMWKTQYF. The CDR3 DNA follows: TGTGCCAGCAGCCAAGATTCCCAGATGTGGAAGACCCAGTACTTC.

This chain connects TRBV6-1 to TRBJ1-2; TRBD1 matches 7 bases. The CDR3 runs to 14 residues. Germline CDR1 reads MNHNS; CDR2 reads SASEGT. The V gene end was trimmed by 4 bases and the J gene end by 6 bases; junction bases not matched to a gene: 8. This chain's CDR3 is CASSGAQGRNGYTF. The CDR3 nucleotides are TGTGCCAGCAGTGGTGCACAGGGGAGAAATGGCTACACCTTC.

This sequence joins TRBV29-1 and TRBJ2-1; D not certain. With 3 bases removed from V and 5 bases from J, the gap between germline ends came to 11 bases. CDR1 SQVTM and CDR2 ANQGSEA come from the germline V gene. The CDR3 spans 13 residues. The CDR3 coding sequence is TGCAGCGTTGAGCGTACCAGGAACAATGAGCAGTTCTTC. Encoded protein: CSVERTRNNEQFF.

The chain carries TRBV23-1 and TRBJ1-5, with D perhaps TRBD1 (5 bases). TRBV23-1 is an open reading frame, and its role is uncertain. This CDR3 has 17 residues. Trimming took off 1 base at V and 1 base at J, with 14 bases between the two ends. The CDR3 reads CASSQCNRRGSNQPQHF. The CDR3 DNA reads as TGCGCCAGCAGTCAATGCAACAGGAGGGGAAGCAATCAGCCCCAGCATTTT.

The rearrangement links TRBV3-1 to TRBJ2-1, with unresolved D. Germline V gene sequence: CDR1 LGHDT, CDR2 YNNKEL (reference sequence). V dropped 6 bases and J dropped 9 bases, with 12 bases sitting between them. This CDR3 has 12 amino acids. In DNA, the CDR3 is TGTGCCAGCAGTAGCATGCTTAGTGAGCAGTTCTTC. Encoded protein: CASSSMLSEQFF.

The chain joins TRBV3-1 to TRBJ1-2, with D unresolved. V was shortened by 0 bases and J by 5 bases, with 13 bases between the two germline ends. This CDR3 has 15 residues. Germline V gives CDR1 LGHDT, CDR2 YNNKEL (reference sequence). CDR3 sequence: CASSQDGRPTYGYTF. The DNA of the CDR3 is TGTGCCAGCAGCCAAGATGGCCGGCCAACTTATGGCTACACCTTC.

J is TRBJ2-3 and V is TRBV7-2; a weak D match, TRBD2 (7 bases). CDR3 length equals 14 residues. Germline loops: CDR1 SGHTA, CDR2 FQGNSA. Trimming cost V 5 bases and J 2 bases, with 11 bases left between them. In nucleotides, the CDR3 is TGTGCCAGCAGCCCGGGGGGCTACACAGATACGCAGTATTTT. Translated, it gives CASSPGGYTDTQYF.

The genes are TRBV29-1 and TRBJ2-7; 8 bases map to TRBD1. Germline V gives CDR1 SQVTM, CDR2 ANQGSEA. CDR3 length equals 18 residues. Germline trimming cut 1 base from V and 0 bases from J; bases unmatched to any gene: 14. In DNA, the CDR3 is TGCAGCGTTGAAGTCGTGCGAGGACAGGGACCGAGCTCCTACGAGCAGTACTTC. Translated: CSVEVVRGQGPSSYEQYF.

The V and J genes are TRBV10-3 and TRBJ2-3; a possible D gene is TRBD2 (6 bases). From germline, CDR1 is ENHRY and CDR2 SYGVKD. V was pared by 5 bases and J by 0 bases, with 9 bases between. The CDR3 has 14 residues. The CDR3, as DNA: TGTGCCATCAGTCGGGACTCAAGCACAGATACGCAGTATTTT. Encoded protein: CAISRDSSTDTQYF.

The rearrangement links TRBV29-1 to TRBJ2-3; D is possibly TRBD2 (6 bases). The CDR3 covers 13 residues. The ends were cut back, 4 bases at V and 3 bases at J, with 11 bases in the middle. The germline V gene has CDR1 SQVTM and CDR2 ANQGSEA. This chain's CDR3 is CSVGDLATDTQYF. CDR3 sequence (DNA): TGCAGCGTTGGAGATCTAGCGACAGATACGCAGTATTTT.